This T cell receptor beta chain derives from a study of T cells in Graves' hyperthyroidism and ophthalmopathy. As for the study in general: At the time of initial diagnosis and before any treatment, peripheral blood was collected. Study conclusions and caveats: Ophthalmopathy cases were set apart from stable hyperthyroidism by a 13 V-J model.

Germline V gene sequence: CDR1 SGHRS, CDR2 YFSETQ. V dropped 0 bases and J dropped 5; count of bases not matched to a gene: 9. This CDR3 spans 18 amino acids. This clonotype appeared a few times. Its antigen remains unknown. Diagnosis relied on clinical symptoms, serum thyroxine and TRAb, thyroid ultrasound and orbital computed tomography. Amplified TCR beta CDR3 regions came from RNA transcripts. A first-round RT-PCR of the TCR CDR3 used the HTBI primer set. MiXCR was run by TCRdb on the multiplex PCR reads, yielding one entry per CDR3 protein. The table records fewer than 350,000 distinct CDR3 sequences, 18% of them present only once.

The sample taken for sequencing was blood. V usage is TRBV5-1 and J usage is TRBJ2-3; 13 bases align to TRBD2. This clonotype originated in a woman aged 50 to 60 with Graves' hyperthyroidism. The CDR3 nucleotides read TGCGCCAGCAGCTTGGAGGGACTAGCGGGACCCTGGCAAGATACGCAGTATTTT. Encoded protein: CASSLEGLAGPWQDTQYF.